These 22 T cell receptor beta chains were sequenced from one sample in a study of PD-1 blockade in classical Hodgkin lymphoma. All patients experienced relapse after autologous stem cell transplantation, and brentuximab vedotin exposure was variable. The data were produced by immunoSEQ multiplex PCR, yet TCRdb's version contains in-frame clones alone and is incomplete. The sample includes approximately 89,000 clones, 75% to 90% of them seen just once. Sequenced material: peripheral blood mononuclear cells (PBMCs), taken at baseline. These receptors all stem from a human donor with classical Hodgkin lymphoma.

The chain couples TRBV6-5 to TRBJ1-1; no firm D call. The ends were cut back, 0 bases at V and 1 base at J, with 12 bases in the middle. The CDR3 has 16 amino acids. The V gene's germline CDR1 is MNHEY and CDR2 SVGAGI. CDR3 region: CASSYSGIAANTEAFF. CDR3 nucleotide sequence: TGTGCCAGCAGTTACTCGGGAATTGCAGCGAACACTGAAGCTTTCTTT.

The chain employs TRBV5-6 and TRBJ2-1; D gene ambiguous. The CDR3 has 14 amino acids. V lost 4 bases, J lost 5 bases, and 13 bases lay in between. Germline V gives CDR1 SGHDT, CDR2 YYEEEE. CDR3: CASSRAPPHNEQFF. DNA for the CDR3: TGTGCCAGCAGCCGGGCCCCTCCGCACAATGAGCAGTTCTTC. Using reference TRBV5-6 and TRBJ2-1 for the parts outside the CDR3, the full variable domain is DAGVTQSPTHLIKTRGQQVTLRCSPKSGHDTVSWYQQALGQGPQFIFQYYEEEERQRGNFPDRFSGHQFPNYSSELNVNALLLGDSALYLCASSRAPPHNEQFFGPGTRLTVL.

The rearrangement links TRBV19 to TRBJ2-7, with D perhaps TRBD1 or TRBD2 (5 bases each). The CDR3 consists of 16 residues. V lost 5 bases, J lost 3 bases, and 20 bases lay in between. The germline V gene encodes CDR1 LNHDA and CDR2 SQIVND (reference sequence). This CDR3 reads CASSFGAAGSLYEQYF. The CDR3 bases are TGTGCCAGTAGTTTTGGGGCGGCGGGCTCGCTCTACGAGCAGTACTTC.

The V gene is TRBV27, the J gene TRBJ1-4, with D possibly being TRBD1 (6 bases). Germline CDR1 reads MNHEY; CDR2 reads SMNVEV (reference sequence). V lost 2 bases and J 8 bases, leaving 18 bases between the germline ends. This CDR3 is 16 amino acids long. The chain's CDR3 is CASSLARTDLREKLFF. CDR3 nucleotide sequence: TGTGCCAGCAGTTTAGCCAGGACAGATCTGCGGGAAAAACTGTTTTTT.

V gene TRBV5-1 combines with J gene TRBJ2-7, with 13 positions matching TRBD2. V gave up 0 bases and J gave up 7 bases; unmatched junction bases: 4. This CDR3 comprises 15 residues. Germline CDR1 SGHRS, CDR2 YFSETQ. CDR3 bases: TGCGCCAGCAGCTTGGCCCCGGGACTAGCGGGGGAGCAGTACTTC. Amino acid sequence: CASSLAPGLAGEQYF.

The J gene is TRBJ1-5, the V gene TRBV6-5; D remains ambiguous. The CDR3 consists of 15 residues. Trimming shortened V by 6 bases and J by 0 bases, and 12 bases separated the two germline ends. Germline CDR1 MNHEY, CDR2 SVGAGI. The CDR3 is CASSLDGYSNQPQHF. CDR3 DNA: TGTGCCAGCAGCCTTGACGGTTATAGCAATCAGCCCCAGCATTTT.

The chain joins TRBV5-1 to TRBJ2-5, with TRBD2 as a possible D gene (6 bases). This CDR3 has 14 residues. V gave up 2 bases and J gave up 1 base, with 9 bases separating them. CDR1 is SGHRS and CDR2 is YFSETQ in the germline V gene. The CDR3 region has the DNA TGCGCCAGCAGCTTAGCGGGTCTCCAAGAGACCCAGTACTTC. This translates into CASSLAGLQETQYF.

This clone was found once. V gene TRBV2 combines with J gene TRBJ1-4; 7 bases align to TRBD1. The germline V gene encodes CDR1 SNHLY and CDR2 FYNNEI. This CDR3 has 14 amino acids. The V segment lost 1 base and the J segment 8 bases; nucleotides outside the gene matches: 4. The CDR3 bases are TGTGCCAGCAGTGAAGGGACAGGACGGGAAAAACTGTTTTTT. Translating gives CASSEGTGREKLFF.

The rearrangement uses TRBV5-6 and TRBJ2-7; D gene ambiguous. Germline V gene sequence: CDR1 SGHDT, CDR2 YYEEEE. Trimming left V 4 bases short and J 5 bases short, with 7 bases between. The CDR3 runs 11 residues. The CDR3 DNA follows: TGTGCCAGCAGCCAGTCGGACGAGCAGTACTTC. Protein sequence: CASSQSDEQYF.

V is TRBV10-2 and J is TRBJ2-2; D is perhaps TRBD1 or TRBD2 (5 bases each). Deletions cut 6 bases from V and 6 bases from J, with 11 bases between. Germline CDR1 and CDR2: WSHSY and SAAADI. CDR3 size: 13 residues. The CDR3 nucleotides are TGCGCCAGCAGCGGGACCACCGCCGGGGAGCTGTTTTTT. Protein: CASSGTTAGELFF.

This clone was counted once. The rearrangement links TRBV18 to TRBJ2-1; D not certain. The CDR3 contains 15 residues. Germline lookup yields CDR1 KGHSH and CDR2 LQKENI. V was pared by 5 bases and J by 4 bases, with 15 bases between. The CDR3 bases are TGTGCCAGCTCAACTCAAAGGATGCCATACAATGAGCAGTTCTTC. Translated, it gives CASSTQRMPYNEQFF.

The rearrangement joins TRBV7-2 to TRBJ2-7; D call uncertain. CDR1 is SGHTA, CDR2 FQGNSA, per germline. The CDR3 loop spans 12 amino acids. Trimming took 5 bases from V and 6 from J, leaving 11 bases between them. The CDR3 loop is CASSQSRVEQYF. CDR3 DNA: TGTGCCAGCAGCCAGTCTAGGGTCGAGCAGTACTTC.

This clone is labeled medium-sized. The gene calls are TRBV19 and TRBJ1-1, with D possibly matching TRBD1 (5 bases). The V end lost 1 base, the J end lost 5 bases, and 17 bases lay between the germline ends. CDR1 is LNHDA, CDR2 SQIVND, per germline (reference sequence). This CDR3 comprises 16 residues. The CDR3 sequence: CASSIALDIGGTEAFF. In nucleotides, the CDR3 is TGTGCCAGTAGTATAGCCTTGGACATCGGCGGAACTGAAGCTTTCTTT.

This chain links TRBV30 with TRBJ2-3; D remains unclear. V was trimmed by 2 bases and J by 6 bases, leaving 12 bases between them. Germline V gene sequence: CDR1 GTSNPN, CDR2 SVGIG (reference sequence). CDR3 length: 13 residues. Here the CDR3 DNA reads TGTGCCTGGAGTTGGTTAGCAGCCGATACGCAGTATTTT. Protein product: CAWSWLAADTQYF.

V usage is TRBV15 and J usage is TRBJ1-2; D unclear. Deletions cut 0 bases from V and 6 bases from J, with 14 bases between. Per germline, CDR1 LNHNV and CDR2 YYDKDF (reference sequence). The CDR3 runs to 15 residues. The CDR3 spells CATSRDVGQINGYTF. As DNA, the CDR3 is TGTGCCACCAGCAGAGATGTTGGGCAGATCAATGGCTACACCTTC.

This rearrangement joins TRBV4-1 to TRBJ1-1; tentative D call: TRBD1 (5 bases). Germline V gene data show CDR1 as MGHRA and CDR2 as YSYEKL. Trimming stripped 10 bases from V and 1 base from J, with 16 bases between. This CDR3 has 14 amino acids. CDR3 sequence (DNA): TGCGCCACCCGGGGAATCGGGGGGAACACTGAAGCTTTCTTT. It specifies CATRGIGGNTEAFF.

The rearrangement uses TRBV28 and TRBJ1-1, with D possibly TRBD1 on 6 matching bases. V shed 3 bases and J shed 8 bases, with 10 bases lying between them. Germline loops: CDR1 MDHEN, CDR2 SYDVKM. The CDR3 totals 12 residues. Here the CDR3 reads CASSFGGGEAFF. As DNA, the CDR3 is TGTGCCAGCAGTTTCGGAGGGGGAGAAGCTTTCTTT.

The CDR3, as DNA: TGTGCCATCAGTGGGGTTGGACAGGGGGCTGGAAACACCATATATTTT. Translation gives CAISGVGQGAGNTIYF. The V call is TRBV10-3, the J call TRBJ1-3, with 10 bases that match TRBD1. The CDR3 sequence is 16 residues long. Germline V gene lookup returns CDR1 ENHRY and CDR2 SYGVKD. J was trimmed by 2 bases and V by 4 bases; bases with no gene match: 5.

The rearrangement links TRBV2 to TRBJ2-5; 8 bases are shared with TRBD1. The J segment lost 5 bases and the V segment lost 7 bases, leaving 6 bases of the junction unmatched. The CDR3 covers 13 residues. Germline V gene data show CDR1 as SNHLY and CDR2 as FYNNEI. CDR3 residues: CASTLDRVETQYF. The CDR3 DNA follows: TGTGCCAGCACTTTGGACAGGGTTGAGACCCAGTACTTC.

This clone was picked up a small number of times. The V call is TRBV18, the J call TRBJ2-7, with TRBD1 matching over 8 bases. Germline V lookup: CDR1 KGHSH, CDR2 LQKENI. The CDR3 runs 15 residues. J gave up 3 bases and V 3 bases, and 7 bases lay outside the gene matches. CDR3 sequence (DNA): TGTGCCAGCTCACCCGGACAGGGTTTGGGCTACGAGCAGTACTTC. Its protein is CASSPGQGLGYEQYF.

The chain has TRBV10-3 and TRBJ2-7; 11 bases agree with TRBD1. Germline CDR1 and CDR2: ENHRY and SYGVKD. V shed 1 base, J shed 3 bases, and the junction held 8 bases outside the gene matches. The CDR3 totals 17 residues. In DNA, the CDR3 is TGTGCCATCAGTGAGTTCCGGACCGGGACAGGGGGCTACGAGCAGTACTTC. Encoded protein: CAISEFRTGTGGYEQYF.

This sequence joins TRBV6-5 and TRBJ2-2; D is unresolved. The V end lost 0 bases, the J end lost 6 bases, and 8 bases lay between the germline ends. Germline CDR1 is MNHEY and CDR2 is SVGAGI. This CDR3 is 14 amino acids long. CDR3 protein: CASSYSSFSGELFF. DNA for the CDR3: TGTGCCAGCAGTTACTCGAGTTTCTCCGGGGAGCTGTTTTTT.